The T cell receptor (beta chain) under discussion was sequenced for a study of PD-1 blockade in classical Hodgkin lymphoma. Every patient relapsed after autologous stem cell transplantation, and brentuximab vedotin exposure varied. Best overall response was complete response, partial response or progressive disease in these relapsed/refractory classical Hodgkin lymphoma patients. The V end was cut by 2 bases, the J end by 7 bases, with 11 bases between. Germline V gene data show CDR1 as SEHNR and CDR2 as FQNEAQ (reference sequence). This CDR3 region has 14 residues. Findings of the study overall: There remain no defined causes for the repertoire differences, which possibly reflect disease activity or prior therapy. Exclusion covered patients beginning nivolumab under 1 year post-ASCT.

To note about this clone: Its antigen is not identified.

Produced via immunoSEQ multiplex PCR; TCRdb's table is partial and in-frame only. Of about 37,000 clones in the sample, over 65% are singletons; the top ten hold roughly 15%. The chain links TRBV7-9 to TRBJ2-2; D is undetermined. This sequence originates from a human donor with classical Hodgkin lymphoma. The input for sequencing was peripheral blood mononuclear cells (PBMCs), taken before the second cycle of nivolumab. CDR3 DNA: TGTGCCAGCAGCTTAAATCCCGTTGGCGGGGAGCTGTTTTTT. This sequence encodes CASSLNPVGGELFF.